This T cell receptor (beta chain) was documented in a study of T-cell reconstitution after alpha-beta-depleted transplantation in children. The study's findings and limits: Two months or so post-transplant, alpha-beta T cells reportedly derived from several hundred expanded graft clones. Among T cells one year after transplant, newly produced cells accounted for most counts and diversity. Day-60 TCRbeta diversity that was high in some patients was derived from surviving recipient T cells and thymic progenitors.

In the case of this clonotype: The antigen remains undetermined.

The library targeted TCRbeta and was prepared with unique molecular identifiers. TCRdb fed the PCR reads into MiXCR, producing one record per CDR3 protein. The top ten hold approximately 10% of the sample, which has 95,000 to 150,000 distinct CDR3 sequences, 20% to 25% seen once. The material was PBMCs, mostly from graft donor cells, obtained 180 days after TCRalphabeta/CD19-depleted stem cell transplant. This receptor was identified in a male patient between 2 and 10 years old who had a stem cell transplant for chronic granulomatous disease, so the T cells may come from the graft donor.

The CDR3 coding sequence is TGTGCCAGCAGCAACACTAGCGGGAGGATACTAGGGCAGTTCTTC. Residues: CASSNTSGRILGQFF. The chain combines TRBV9 with TRBJ2-1, with TRBD2 matching over 12 bases. CDR1 SGDLS and CDR2 YYNGEE come from the germline V gene. The CDR3 runs to 15 residues. With 4 bases clipped from V and 12 bases from J, the junction kept 11 bases outside the gene matches.